The clone carrying this T cell receptor (beta chain) was recorded at least ten times. Its target is not known. The source material, RNA transcripts, was used to amplify TCR beta CDR3 regions. The TCR CDR3 was amplified in a first-round RT-PCR using the HTBI primer set. Each CDR3 protein gets one entry after TCRdb re-called the multiplex PCR reads with MiXCR. The repertoire holds under 350,000 distinct CDR3 sequences, with roughly 18% as singletons. This sample was taken from a study of T cells in Graves' hyperthyroidism and ophthalmopathy. Points from the study as a whole: Blood shared most expanded thyroid clonotypes above 0.001.

Patients aged 18 to 65 had newly diagnosed hyperthyroidism that had lasted under 2 months. Orbital computed tomography and thyroid ultrasound, together with serum TRAb and thyroxine and clinical symptoms, were used for diagnoses. PBMCs stemmed from around 10 ml fresh peripheral blood. The sequenced material came from blood. This clonotype was obtained from a woman aged 50 to 60 with Graves' hyperthyroidism.

The CDR3 coding sequence is TGTGCCAGCAGCAAGGACAGAAACACCGGGGAGCTGTTTTTT. Translation: CASSKDRNTGELFF. V and J are TRBV27 and TRBJ2-2, with D perhaps TRBD1 (6 bases). The V end lost 6 bases, the J end lost 2 bases, and 10 bases lay between the germline ends. Germline CDR1 is MNHEY and CDR2 is SMNVEV (reference sequence). CDR3 length equals 14 residues.